The 21 T cell receptor beta chains below all came from one sample that was sequenced in a study of identical twins. TCRdb re-derived calls from the 5' RACE reads in MiXCR, one entry per CDR3 protein. Of under 900,000 distinct CDR3 sequences listed, about 12% are singletons. This sample also belongs to another study, concerning yellow fever vaccine responses in identical twins.

The sequencing input was PBMCs. These receptors all come from a woman in her late teens or twenties in good health.

This clonotype was detected ten times or more. The chain joins TRBV12-3 or TRBV12-4 to TRBJ1-5; D perhaps matches TRBD1 (5 bases). The CDR3 is 14 amino acids. V lost 3 bases to trimming and J lost 1 base, with 7 bases between them. The CDR3 here is CASSLPGSNQPQHF. CDR3 nucleotide sequence: TGTGCCAGCAGTTTGCCAGGGAGCAATCAGCCCCAGCATTTT.

The chain recombines TRBV5-5 with TRBJ1-4; 7 bases line up with TRBD1. J lost 8 bases, V lost 3 bases, and 13 bases had no gene match. Germline assignment: CDR1 SGHKS and CDR2 YYEKEE (reference sequence). The CDR3 is 16 amino acids. CDR3 sequence reads: CASSSGTVYGREKLFF. In DNA form, the CDR3 reads TGTGCCAGCAGCTCCGGGACAGTCTACGGAAGAGAAAAACTGTTTTTT.

The V call is TRBV20-1, the J call TRBJ2-7; 10 bases agree with TRBD2. Per germline, CDR1 DFQATT and CDR2 SNEGSKA (reference sequence). The J segment lost 6 bases and the V segment lost 3 bases, leaving 11 bases of the junction unmatched. The CDR3 is made up of 15 amino acids. CDR3 in DNA: TGCAGTGCTAGTCCCTTCGAGCGGGAGGGCCCCGAGCAGTACTTC. Residues: CSASPFEREGPEQYF.

This clonotype appeared a few times. The chain is built from TRBV9 and TRBJ2-1, with 8 nucleotides matching TRBD2. Losses at the gene ends were 2 bases for V and 0 bases for J; bases not matched to a gene: 4. There are 16 residues in the CDR3. Per the germline V gene, CDR1 is SGDLS and CDR2 is YYNGEE. The CDR3, as DNA: TGTGCCAGCAGCGTCTTCAGCGGGAGCTCCTACAATGAGCAGTTCTTC. As protein: CASSVFSGSSYNEQFF. The complete variable domain, with remaining parts taken from reference TRBV9 and TRBJ2-1, reads DSGVTQTPKHLITATGQRVTLRCSPRSGDLSVYWYQQSLDQGLQFLIQYYNGEERAKGNILERFSAQQFPDLHSELNLSSLELGDSALYFCASSVFSGSSYNEQFFGPGTRLTVL.

The table lists this clonotype with a few counts. This chain uses TRBV28 with TRBJ2-7; 9 positions match TRBD2. The V segment lost 8 bases and the J segment 3 bases; nucleotides outside the gene matches: 11. This CDR3 is built from 15 residues. The germline gives CDR1 MDHEN, CDR2 SYDVKM. CDR3 sequence reads: CASLPVAGDHYEQYF. DNA for the CDR3: TGTGCCAGCCTACCGGTAGCGGGAGATCACTACGAGCAGTACTTC.

The CDR3 nucleotides are TGCGCCAGCAGCCCGTTTCGTCAGGGAGGGAACACTGAAGCTTTCTTT. Encoded protein: CASSPFRQGGNTEAFF. The chain joins TRBV5-1 to TRBJ1-1, with D possibly being TRBD1 (5 bases). The V gene's germline CDR1 is SGHRS and CDR2 YFSETQ. Trimming left V 4 bases short and J 1 base short, with 17 bases between. This CDR3 region has 16 residues.

This clonotype has only a few counts. The chain combines TRBV7-6 with TRBJ2-5; 7 nucleotides match TRBD2. V shed 11 bases and J 5 bases; nucleotides not matched to a gene: 2. The CDR3 totals 10 residues. CDR1 is SGHVS and CDR2 is FNYEAQ in the germline V gene. The chain's CDR3 is CAGGVETQYF. CDR3 nucleotides: TGTGCCGGGGGGGTTGAGACCCAGTACTTC. The variable domain in full, with the rest retrieved from reference TRBV7-6 and TRBJ2-5, is GAGVSQSPRYKVTKRGQDVALRCDPISGHVSLYWYRQALGQGPEFLTYFNYEAQQDKSGLPNDRFSAERPEGSISTLTIQRTEQRDSAMYRCAGGVETQYFGPGTRLLVL.

This clonotype was seen at least ten times. This chain joins TRBV7-2 and TRBJ2-1; D ambiguous. This CDR3 spans 16 amino acids. Trimming pared 4 bases from V and 1 base from J, leaving 14 bases between. From germline, CDR1 is SGHTA and CDR2 FQGNSA. In DNA form, the CDR3 reads TGTGCCAGCAGCTGGGATCTAGTTAGGTCCTACAATGAGCAGTTCTTC. This sequence encodes CASSWDLVRSYNEQFF.

The chain joins TRBV6-6 to TRBJ2-7, with D perhaps TRBD2 (6 bases). There are 15 residues in the CDR3. Trimming stripped 8 bases from V and 3 bases from J, with 20 bases between. The germline CDR1 and CDR2 sequences are MNHNY and SVGAGI (reference sequence). DNA of the CDR3: TGTGCCAGCCGTGTTAGCAGGGACTCCAACTACGAGCAGTACTTC. The encoded protein is CASRVSRDSNYEQYF.

The V gene is TRBV5-1, the J gene TRBJ2-2; D call uncertain. V dropped 1 base and J dropped 2 bases, with 9 bases sitting between them. The CDR3 contains 15 residues. The germline CDR1 and CDR2 sequences are SGHRS and YFSETQ. This CDR3 reads CASSLSWGNTGELFF. The CDR3 coding sequence is TGCGCCAGCAGCTTGTCATGGGGAAACACCGGGGAGCTGTTTTTT.

The chain is built from TRBV24-1 and TRBJ1-4; D uncertain. The CDR3 totals 14 residues. Germline loops: CDR1 KGHDR, CDR2 SFDVKD. V was cut by 3 bases and J by 3 bases, with 7 bases left in between. In DNA form, the CDR3 reads TGTGCCACCAGTGATGGGTCTTCTAATGAAAAACTGTTTTTT. Its translation: CATSDGSSNEKLFF.

This clonotype was seen a few times. V gene TRBV12-5 combines with J gene TRBJ2-3, with D hard to call. The CDR3 runs to 15 residues. In germline, CDR1 is LGHNT, CDR2 FRNRAP. V lost 0 bases and J lost 0, with 7 bases in between. CDR3 DNA: TGTGCTAGTGGTTTGGTTTGGCCTAGCACAGATACGCAGTATTTT. Amino acid sequence: CASGLVWPSTDTQYF. The full variable domain, rest sourced from reference TRBV12-5 and TRBJ2-3, is DARVTQTPRHKVTEMGQEVTMRCQPILGHNTVFWYRQTMMQGLELLAYFRNRAPLDDSGMPKDRFSAEMPDATLATLKIQPSEPRDSAVYFCASGLVWPSTDTQYFGPGTRLTVL.

This clonotype was counted only a few times. The rearrangement uses TRBV12-3 or TRBV12-4 and TRBJ2-1; 8 nucleotides match TRBD2. The CDR3 length is 14 residues. V lost 7 bases to trimming and J lost 7 bases; unmatched junction nucleotides: 9. CDR3 in DNA: TGTGCCAGCACCAGAGAGCGGGAGTGGAATGAGCAGTTCTTC. It encodes CASTREREWNEQFF.

The J gene is TRBJ2-2, the V gene TRBV27; D is unresolved. Trimming removed 3 bases at V and 6 bases at J, with 11 bases between. The CDR3 loop spans 14 amino acids. The V gene's germline CDR1 is MNHEY and CDR2 SMNVEV (reference sequence). CDR3 amino acids: CASSFQWGAGELFF. The CDR3 nucleotides read TGTGCCAGCAGTTTTCAGTGGGGTGCCGGGGAGCTGTTTTTT.

The chain combines TRBV5-1 with TRBJ2-1; 7 nucleotides match TRBD2. The CDR3 extends over 16 amino acids. Germline CDR1 and CDR2: SGHRS and YFSETQ. Trimming cost V 0 bases and J 8 bases; bases outside gene matches: 11. CDR3 nucleotide sequence: TGCGCCAGCAGCTTGGATTCGGCGGGAGCAATGGATGAGCAGTTCTTC. Amino acids: CASSLDSAGAMDEQFF. The entire variable domain, with the rest obtained from reference TRBV5-1 and TRBJ2-1, is as follows: KAGVTQTPRYLIKTRGQQVTLSCSPISGHRSVSWYQQTPGQGLQFLFEYFSETQRNKGNFPGRFSGRQFSNSRSEMNVSTLELGDSALYLCASSLDSAGAMDEQFFGPGTRLTVL.

This sequence joins TRBV5-1 and TRBJ2-5, with D unclear. Germline V lookup: CDR1 SGHRS, CDR2 YFSETQ. This CDR3 region has 14 residues. The V end lost 0 bases, the J end lost 2 bases, and 8 bases lay between the germline ends. CDR3 DNA: TGCGCCAGCAGCTTGGGGGTCAGTCAAGAGACCCAGTACTTC. This sequence encodes CASSLGVSQETQYF.

The chain is built from TRBV3-1 and TRBJ2-2, with 8 nucleotides matching TRBD2. Germline V gives CDR1 LGHDT, CDR2 YNNKEL (reference sequence). The CDR3 has 15 amino acids. The J segment lost 7 bases and the V segment lost 4 bases, leaving 8 bases of the junction unmatched. CDR3 amino acids: CASSRTGTRGGELFF. Here the CDR3 DNA reads TGTGCCAGCAGCCGGACCGGGACTAGGGGCGGGGAGCTGTTTTTT.

This clonotype occurred a few times. The V and J genes are TRBV7-2 and TRBJ2-7, with D tentatively TRBD2 (5 bases). The CDR3 spans 13 residues. Germline CDR1 SGHTA, CDR2 FQGNSA. V was cut by 5 bases and J by 7 bases, with 15 bases left in between. CDR3: CASSRDVEREQYF. CDR3 bases: TGTGCCAGCAGCCGGGATGTCGAGAGGGAGCAGTACTTC.

This clonotype was found a few times. This chain links TRBV5-4 with TRBJ2-1; D gene uncertain. In germline, CDR1 is SGHNT, CDR2 YYREEE (reference sequence). The V end lost 4 bases, the J end lost 6 bases, and 8 bases lay between the germline ends. CDR3 length equals 12 residues. CDR3 DNA sequence: TGTGCCAGCAGCGGACGTAGCAATGAGCAGTTCTTC. Residues: CASSGRSNEQFF.

The J gene is TRBJ2-1, the V gene TRBV5-6, with D possibly being TRBD1 (6 bases). The CDR3 consists of 15 residues. Trimming shortened V by 0 bases and J by 5 bases, and 12 bases separated the two germline ends. Germline V gene data show CDR1 as SGHDT and CDR2 as YYEEEE. The DNA of the CDR3 is TGTGCCAGCAGCTTGGTTGGGGGCAGTGACAATGAGCAGTTCTTC. Amino acids: CASSLVGGSDNEQFF.

This clonotype appeared many times. The chain is built from TRBV2 and TRBJ2-1, with D perhaps being TRBD1 or TRBD2 (5 bases each). Germline V CDR1 and CDR2: SNHLY, FYNNEI. The CDR3 runs to 16 residues. V was pared by 2 bases and J by 4 bases, with 15 bases between. CDR3 DNA sequence: TGTGCCAGCAGTGAAATAATTGGGACGTTGTACAATGAGCAGTTCTTC. It specifies CASSEIIGTLYNEQFF.